These 24 T cell receptor beta chains came from one sample sequenced in a study of T cells after posttransplantation cyclophosphamide. Some clones are missing from TCRdb's copy, which holds only in-frame ones; the method was immunoSEQ multiplex PCR. This repertoire shows 2,500 or so clones, 85% found once; its top ten account for approximately 25%. Treatment was busulfan-fludarabine conditioning, a marrow graft, and cyclophosphamide on days +3 and +4. Source: PBMCs, taken after allogeneic stem cell transplant with posttransplant cyclophosphamide. The receptors were gathered from a male patient between 25 and 39 years old who received an allogeneic stem cell transplant from a related donor, was CMV-positive, and had acute GVHD only. Some of the T cells may derive from the graft donor.

The chain has TRBV20-1 and TRBJ1-2; no clear D. Trimming took 5 bases from V and 7 from J, leaving 11 bases between them. From germline, CDR1 is DFQATT and CDR2 SNEGSKA (reference sequence). The CDR3 is 11 residues long. This CDR3 is CSARENPGYTF. The CDR3 DNA reads as TGCAGTGCTCGGGAAAACCCTGGCTACACCTTC.

This clone was picked up one time. The chain employs TRBV11-3 and TRBJ2-1; the D gene is possibly TRBD2 (6 bases). Trimming removed 1 base at V and 3 bases at J, with 7 bases between. The CDR3 consists of 14 residues. Germline V gene sequence: CDR1 SGHNT, CDR2 YENEEA. CDR3 nucleotides: TGTGCCAGCAGCTTAGCGGGACTCTACAATGAGCAGTTCTTC. It yields the protein CASSLAGLYNEQFF.

V and J are TRBV7-7 and TRBJ2-5, with D tentatively TRBD2 (5 bases). This CDR3 is 13 amino acids long. Trimming cost V 3 bases and J 7 bases, with 12 bases left between them. Germline CDR1 reads SSHAT; CDR2 reads FNYEAQ (reference sequence). The CDR3 loop reads CASSLELGGTQYF. Here the CDR3 DNA reads TGTGCCAGCAGCTTGGAACTAGGCGGGACCCAGTACTTC.

The chain carries TRBV9 and TRBJ2-1; TRBD2 matches 8 bases. There are 15 residues in the CDR3. V shed 4 bases and J 2 bases; nucleotides not matched to a gene: 5. The germline V gene has CDR1 SGDLS and CDR2 YYNGEE. The CDR3 sequence is CASSRLAGTYNEQFF. DNA of the CDR3: TGTGCCAGCAGCCGGTTAGCGGGGACCTACAATGAGCAGTTCTTC. Based on the CDR3 plus reference TRBV9 and TRBJ2-1, the full variable domain is DSGVTQTPKHLITATGQRVTLRCSPRSGDLSVYWYQQSLDQGLQFLIQYYNGEERAKGNILERFSAQQFPDLHSELNLSSLELGDSALYFCASSRLAGTYNEQFFGPGTRLTVL.

The rearrangement links TRBV7-9 to TRBJ1-6; TRBD1 aligns across 9 bases. Trimming cost V 4 bases and J 9 bases; bases outside gene matches: 13. The CDR3 is 17 residues long. The germline V gene encodes CDR1 SEHNR and CDR2 FQNEAQ (reference sequence). The CDR3 reads CASSSHDGQGQGSPLHF. DNA for the CDR3: TGTGCCAGCAGCTCTCACGACGGACAGGGACAGGGTTCACCCCTCCACTTT.

The V call is TRBV18, the J call TRBJ2-2; 8 bases are a match to TRBD1. The trim removed 0 bases at V and 6 bases at J, leaving 9 bases unmatched. CDR1 and CDR2 (germline): KGHSH, LQKENI. The CDR3 is 17 amino acids. CDR3 DNA: TGTGCCAGCTCACCACCATTAGGACAGGGTGGATCCGGGGAGCTGTTTTTT. Its protein product is CASSPPLGQGGSGELFF.

The sample holds one count of this clone. This chain links TRBV10-1 with TRBJ2-7; 11 bases map to TRBD1. The germline V gene encodes CDR1 WNHNN and CDR2 SYGVQD (reference sequence). V gave up 5 bases and J gave up 6 bases; unmatched junction bases: 9. CDR3 length: 15 amino acids. The CDR3, as DNA: TGCGCCAGCAGTTCGGGACAGGGGGTAGTCGGCGAGCAGTACTTC. Translation gives CASSSGQGVVGEQYF.

The J gene is TRBJ1-1, the V gene TRBV5-4, with 8 bases aligning to TRBD1. The CDR3 loop spans 15 amino acids. V was clipped by 4 bases and J by 1 base; unmatched bases: 6. Germline V gives CDR1 SGHNT, CDR2 YYREEE (reference sequence). CDR3 sequence: CASSNPGQANTEAFF. CDR3 sequence (DNA): TGTGCCAGCAGCAATCCGGGACAGGCGAACACTGAAGCTTTCTTT.

The chain recombines TRBV28 with TRBJ1-6; D unclear. Germline V gene lookup returns CDR1 MDHEN and CDR2 SYDVKM. V was shortened by 3 bases and J by 1 base, with 7 bases between the two germline ends. CDR3 size: 15 residues. The DNA for the CDR3 is TGTGCCAGCAGTTTTGCAGATTCCTATAATTCACCCCTCCACTTT. Protein: CASSFADSYNSPLHF.

The chain couples TRBV28 to TRBJ1-3; no clear D. The CDR3 has 15 amino acids. Trimming took 2 bases from V and 0 from J, leaving 8 bases between them. Germline V gene data show CDR1 as MDHEN and CDR2 as SYDVKM. The CDR3 is CASSLGPSSGNTIYF. In DNA form, the CDR3 reads TGTGCCAGCAGTTTAGGGCCCAGCTCTGGAAACACCATATATTTT.

This rearrangement joins TRBV30 to TRBJ1-2; TRBD1 aligns across 11 bases. CDR1 and CDR2 from the germline V gene are GTSNPN and SVGIG (reference sequence). The CDR3 sequence is 16 residues long. With V trimmed by 4 bases and J by 3 bases, 10 bases remained unmatched. The CDR3 DNA reads TGTGCCTGGATCCAAGGACAGGGGGCTTCCCACTATGGCTACACCTTC. Protein: CAWIQGQGASHYGYTF.

This clone was recorded once. The junction does not match germline at one end; this may be a read error. DNA for the CDR3: TGTGCCAGCAGTGGACAGTCCTACGATCAGTACTTC. Translating it yields CASSGQSYDQYF. The chain has TRBV25-1 and TRBJ2-7, with D possibly TRBD1 on 5 matching bases. This CDR3 spans 12 amino acids. The germline V gene encodes CDR1 MGHDK and CDR2 SYGVNS.

The chain uses TRBV19 and TRBJ2-2; a possible D gene is TRBD1 (5 bases). CDR1 and CDR2 (germline): LNHDA, SQIVND (reference sequence). This CDR3 has 14 amino acids. Between the trimmed V and J ends, which lost 3 bases and 4 bases, there was a span of 9 bases. CDR3 loop: CASSIRQGTGELFF. The CDR3 DNA sequence: TGTGCCAGTAGTATCCGGCAGGGCACCGGGGAGCTGTTTTTT. Drawing the rest from reference TRBV19 and TRBJ2-2, the complete variable domain is DGGITQSPKYLFRKEGQNVTLSCEQNLNHDAMYWYRQDPGQGLRLIYYSQIVNDFQKGDIAEGYSVSREKKESFPLTVTSAQKNPTAFYLCASSIRQGTGELFFGEGSRLTVL.

The genes are TRBV4-2 and TRBJ2-3; TRBD2 aligns across 8 bases. Germline lookup yields CDR1 LGHNA and CDR2 YNFKEQ. Trimming at V came to 1 base and at J to 0 bases, leaving 9 bases not matched to a gene. The CDR3 is 18 residues long. CDR3 in DNA: TGTGCCAGCAGCCAAGTAAGCGGGGGTTCCACTAGCACAGATACGCAGTATTTT. Translation gives CASSQVSGGSTSTDTQYF.

The rearrangement links TRBV7-8 to TRBJ1-5; no definite D call. With 5 bases removed from V and 6 bases from J, the gap between germline ends came to 8 bases. Germline V gene lookup returns CDR1 SGHVS and CDR2 FQNEAQ. CDR3 length equals 12 residues. In DNA form, the CDR3 reads TGTGCCAGCAGCCGGGCGGGTCAGCCCCAGCATTTT. Its protein product is CASSRAGQPQHF. The full variable domain, rest sourced from reference TRBV7-8 and TRBJ1-5, is GAGVSQSPRYKVAKRGQDVALRCDPISGHVSLFWYQQALGQGPEFLTYFQNEAQLDKSGLPSDRFFAERPEGSVSTLKIQRTQQEDSAVYLCASSRAGQPQHFGDGTRLSIL.

The J gene is TRBJ2-1, the V gene TRBV4-3; TRBD1 matches at 9 bases. The ends lost 0 bases at V and 6 bases at J; junction bases unmatched: 6. The CDR3 runs 16 residues. Germline assignment: CDR1 LGHNA and CDR2 YSLEER. The chain's CDR3 is CASSQDRDRVFNEQFF. In nucleotides, the CDR3 is TGCGCCAGCAGCCAAGACCGGGACAGGGTTTTCAATGAGCAGTTCTTC.

The V and J genes are TRBV19 and TRBJ2-3; 8 positions agree with TRBD2. Trimming cost V 9 bases and J 4 bases; bases outside gene matches: 12. Germline CDR1 reads LNHDA; CDR2 reads SQIVND (reference sequence). This CDR3 is 15 amino acids long. CDR3 coding DNA: TGTGCCAGCCGGCTTACTAGCGGTCGCGCAGATACGCAGTATTTT. This codes for CASRLTSGRADTQYF.

The V call is TRBV2, the J call TRBJ2-7; D is possibly TRBD2 (6 bases). The ends were cut back, 6 bases at V and 3 bases at J, with 9 bases in the middle. The CDR3 spans 12 residues. CDR1 and CDR2 from the germline V gene are SNHLY and FYNNEI. CDR3 protein: CASRGGFYEQYF. The CDR3 nucleotides read TGTGCCAGCAGGGGGGGATTCTACGAGCAGTACTTC.

This clone was seen a few times. This CDR3 reads CASSLDGTGSYEQYF. In nucleotides, the CDR3 is TGTGCCAGCAGCTTGGACGGGACAGGCTCCTACGAGCAGTACTTC. The rearrangement links TRBV5-4 to TRBJ2-7; TRBD1 matches 8 bases. This CDR3 spans 15 amino acids. Germline CDR1 SGHNT, CDR2 YYREEE (reference sequence). Unmatched junction bases numbered 2, after V lost 0 bases and J lost 0 bases.

The V gene is TRBV4-1, the J gene TRBJ1-4; possibly TRBD1 for D (5 bases). The germline V gene has CDR1 MGHRA and CDR2 YSYEKL. V was trimmed by 0 bases and J by 6 bases, leaving 11 bases between them. CDR3 size: 15 residues. CDR3 amino acids: CASSQERGEDEKLFF. CDR3 sequence (DNA): TGCGCCAGCAGCCAAGAACGGGGGGAGGATGAAAAACTGTTTTTT.

The table lists this clone with a few counts. V gene TRBV7-2 combines with J gene TRBJ2-5; TRBD2 aligns across 7 bases. V was pared by 6 bases and J by 0 bases, with 4 bases of the junction left unmatched. The CDR3 is made up of 14 amino acids. CDR1 is SGHTA and CDR2 is FQGNSA in the germline V gene. CDR3 loop: CASRKREYQETQYF. The CDR3 DNA reads as TGTGCCAGCAGAAAGCGGGAATACCAAGAGACCCAGTACTTC. The variable domain in full, completed from reference TRBV7-2 and TRBJ2-5, reads GAGVSQSPSNKVTEKGKDVELRCDPISGHTALYWYRQSLGQGLEFLIYFQGNSAPDKSGLPSDRFSAERTGGSVSTLTIQRTQQEDSAVYLCASRKREYQETQYFGPGTRLLVL.

The CDR3 nucleotides are TGTGCCAGCAGCGTAGGGCTAGCGGGGGGTTTCTACGAGCAGTACTTC. Translating it yields CASSVGLAGGFYEQYF. The chain combines TRBV9 with TRBJ2-7, with 11 bases that match TRBD2. Per germline, CDR1 SGDLS and CDR2 YYNGEE. CDR3 length equals 16 residues. V dropped 0 bases and J dropped 3; count of bases not matched to a gene: 5.

V and J are TRBV15 and TRBJ2-5; no clear D gene. Trimming removed 4 bases from V and 0 bases from J, with 6 bases in between. The CDR3 runs to 13 residues. CDR1 LNHNV and CDR2 YYDKDF come from the germline V gene (reference sequence). CDR3 sequence: CATSIVNQETQYF. CDR3 coding DNA: TGTGCCACCAGCATAGTGAACCAAGAGACCCAGTACTTC. Complete variable domain (other parts from reference TRBV15 and TRBJ2-5): DAMVIQNPRYQVTQFGKPVTLSCSQTLNHNVMYWYQQKSSQAPKLLFHYYDKDFNNEADTPDNFQSRRPNTSFCFLDIRSPGLGDTAMYLCATSIVNQETQYFGPGTRLLVL.

This chain's CDR3 is CATTRDWTSDNSPLHF. The CDR3 DNA sequence: TGTGCCACCACCCGGGACTGGACATCCGATAATTCACCCCTCCACTTT. The genes are TRBV19 and TRBJ1-6, with D perhaps matching TRBD1 (5 bases). V lost 10 bases and J lost 5, with 21 bases in between. The CDR3 contains 16 residues. Germline V lookup: CDR1 LNHDA, CDR2 SQIVND (reference sequence).